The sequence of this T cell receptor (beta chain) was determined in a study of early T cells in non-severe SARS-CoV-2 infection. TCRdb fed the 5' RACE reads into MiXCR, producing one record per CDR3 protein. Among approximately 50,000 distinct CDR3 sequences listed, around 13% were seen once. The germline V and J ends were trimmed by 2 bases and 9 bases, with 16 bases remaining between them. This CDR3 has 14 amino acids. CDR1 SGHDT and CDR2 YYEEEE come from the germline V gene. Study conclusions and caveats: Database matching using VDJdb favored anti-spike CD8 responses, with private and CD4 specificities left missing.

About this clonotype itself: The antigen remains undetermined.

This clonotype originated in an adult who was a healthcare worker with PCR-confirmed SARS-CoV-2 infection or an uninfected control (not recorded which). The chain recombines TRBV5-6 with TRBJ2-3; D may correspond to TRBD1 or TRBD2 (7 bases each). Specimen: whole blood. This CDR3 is CASSFQGGAGTQYF. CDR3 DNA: TGTGCCAGCAGCTTCCAGGGGGGGGCTGGGACGCAGTATTTT.